This TCR beta chain was obtained from a study of blood T cell repertoires in COVID-19. Overall study context: Spain, Italy and the United States supplied samples that represented acute and convalescent COVID-19.

Germline loops: CDR1 LGHDT, CDR2 YNNKEL (reference sequence). This CDR3 has 16 residues. V dropped 4 bases and J dropped 8; count of bases not matched to a gene: 13. Source study methods: The authors estimated nucleated cell counts from reference gene primer amplification. Here immunoSEQ multiplex PCR was the method, and the copy in TCRdb shows in-frame clones only, minus some. D and trimming were read from the DNA, whereas the V and J calls and clone size are those reported in that table. The sample consists of hundreds of thousands of clones, around 84% of them appearing once. Those who participated ranged in age from roughly 18 to 95 years and resided in about two dozen US areas. Cohorts were assigned according to the clinical history that participants reported.

The receptor's source is a man aged 18 to 30 who had recovered from COVID-19. The specimen sequenced was PBMCs or T cells enriched from blood (not recorded which). The rearrangement uses TRBV3-1 (or the pseudogene TRBV3-2) and TRBJ2-1, with 8 bases fitting TRBD1. The CDR3 region is CASSPRTGTLYDEQFF. The CDR3 DNA follows: TGTGCCAGCAGCCCGCGGACAGGGACGCTTTACGATGAGCAGTTCTTC.